This TCR beta chain was captured by sequencing in a study of T cell responses to AZD1222 COVID-19 vaccine. About the research overall: Second-dose timings of about 4 or about 12 weeks were pooled. Study results and caveats: Spike was spanned by vaccine-associated CD4 TCRs, with dominance at 160-218 and 743-854. Unmutated variant regions reportedly attract nearly half of all spike-specific TCRs.

TCRdb's copy holds only in-frame clones and misses some; the assay was immunoSEQ multiplex PCR. The top ten hold under 10% of the sample, which has more than 75,000 clones, roughly nine tenths seen once. As regards this clone: As yet, its antigen is unknown.

V gave up 4 bases and J gave up 7 bases, with 14 bases separating them. The CDR3 consists of 14 residues. Germline V gene data show CDR1 as KGHSH and CDR2 as LQKENI. The rearrangement uses TRBV18 and TRBJ1-5; D is unresolved. Sample: peripheral blood, taken on day 0 of AZD1222 vaccination. The TCR sequence derives from an adult in good health. CDR3 sequence: CASSQPGGSQPQHF. CDR3 DNA sequence: TGTGCCAGCTCACAGCCAGGAGGGAGCCAGCCCCAGCATTTT.